This T cell receptor (beta chain) was identified in a study of cytomegalovirus exposure and HLA in healthy donors. CDR1 is MNHEY, CDR2 SMNVEV, per germline (reference sequence). With 8 bases removed from V and 4 bases from J, the gap between germline ends came to 18 bases. This CDR3 has 15 amino acids. Primers for the PCR totalled 60 Vbeta and 13 Jbeta. Only in-frame clones appear in the TCRdb table, and some are missing; sequencing was by immunoSEQ multiplex PCR. The sample has approximately 53,000 clones; 55% to 85% are singletons. The sequence was obtained from a woman aged 45-60 years in good health and CMV-seronegative. Sequenced: PBMCs. The J gene is TRBJ1-5, the V gene TRBV27; D gene ambiguous. CDR3 region: CASRLGKGANQPQHF. The CDR3 nucleotides are TGTGCCAGCCGACTCGGGAAGGGCGCTAATCAGCCCCAGCATTTT.